This T cell receptor (beta chain) was observed in a study of molecular identifiers for immune sequencing clone quantification. TCRdb reprocessed the PCR reads via MiXCR and lists one record per CDR3 protein. The top ten hold about 0.78% of the sample, which has 460,000 or so distinct CDR3 sequences, around 21% seen once. CDR1 MNHEY and CDR2 SMNVEV come from the germline V gene (reference sequence). Between the trimmed V and J ends, which lost 1 base and 0 bases, there was a span of 10 bases. CDR3 length: 15 residues. Study findings and constraints: Over 99% of effector molecules, yet under 1% of naive-cell molecules, were held by clones above 20 RNA copies.

This clonotype was found a few times. Its antigen is currently unknown. Every naive CD8 library was made from between 20,000 and 1,000,000 sorted cells with 10%, 30% or 50% RNA. A CD8+CD4-CCR7+CD45RA+ gate was used to sort naive CD8 T cells. V and J are TRBV27 and TRBJ2-7, with D perhaps TRBD1 (6 bases). Material for sequencing was naive CD8+ T cells from blood, with Jurkat cell RNA spiked in. The subset here: FACS-sorted CD8+CD4-CCR7+CD45RA+ naive T cells. The TCR comes from a human donor in good health. Some libraries in this study had Jurkat cell RNA spiked in. Here the CDR3 reads CASSLLGASSYEQYF. DNA for the CDR3: TGTGCCAGCAGTTTATTGGGGGCCAGCTCCTACGAGCAGTACTTC.